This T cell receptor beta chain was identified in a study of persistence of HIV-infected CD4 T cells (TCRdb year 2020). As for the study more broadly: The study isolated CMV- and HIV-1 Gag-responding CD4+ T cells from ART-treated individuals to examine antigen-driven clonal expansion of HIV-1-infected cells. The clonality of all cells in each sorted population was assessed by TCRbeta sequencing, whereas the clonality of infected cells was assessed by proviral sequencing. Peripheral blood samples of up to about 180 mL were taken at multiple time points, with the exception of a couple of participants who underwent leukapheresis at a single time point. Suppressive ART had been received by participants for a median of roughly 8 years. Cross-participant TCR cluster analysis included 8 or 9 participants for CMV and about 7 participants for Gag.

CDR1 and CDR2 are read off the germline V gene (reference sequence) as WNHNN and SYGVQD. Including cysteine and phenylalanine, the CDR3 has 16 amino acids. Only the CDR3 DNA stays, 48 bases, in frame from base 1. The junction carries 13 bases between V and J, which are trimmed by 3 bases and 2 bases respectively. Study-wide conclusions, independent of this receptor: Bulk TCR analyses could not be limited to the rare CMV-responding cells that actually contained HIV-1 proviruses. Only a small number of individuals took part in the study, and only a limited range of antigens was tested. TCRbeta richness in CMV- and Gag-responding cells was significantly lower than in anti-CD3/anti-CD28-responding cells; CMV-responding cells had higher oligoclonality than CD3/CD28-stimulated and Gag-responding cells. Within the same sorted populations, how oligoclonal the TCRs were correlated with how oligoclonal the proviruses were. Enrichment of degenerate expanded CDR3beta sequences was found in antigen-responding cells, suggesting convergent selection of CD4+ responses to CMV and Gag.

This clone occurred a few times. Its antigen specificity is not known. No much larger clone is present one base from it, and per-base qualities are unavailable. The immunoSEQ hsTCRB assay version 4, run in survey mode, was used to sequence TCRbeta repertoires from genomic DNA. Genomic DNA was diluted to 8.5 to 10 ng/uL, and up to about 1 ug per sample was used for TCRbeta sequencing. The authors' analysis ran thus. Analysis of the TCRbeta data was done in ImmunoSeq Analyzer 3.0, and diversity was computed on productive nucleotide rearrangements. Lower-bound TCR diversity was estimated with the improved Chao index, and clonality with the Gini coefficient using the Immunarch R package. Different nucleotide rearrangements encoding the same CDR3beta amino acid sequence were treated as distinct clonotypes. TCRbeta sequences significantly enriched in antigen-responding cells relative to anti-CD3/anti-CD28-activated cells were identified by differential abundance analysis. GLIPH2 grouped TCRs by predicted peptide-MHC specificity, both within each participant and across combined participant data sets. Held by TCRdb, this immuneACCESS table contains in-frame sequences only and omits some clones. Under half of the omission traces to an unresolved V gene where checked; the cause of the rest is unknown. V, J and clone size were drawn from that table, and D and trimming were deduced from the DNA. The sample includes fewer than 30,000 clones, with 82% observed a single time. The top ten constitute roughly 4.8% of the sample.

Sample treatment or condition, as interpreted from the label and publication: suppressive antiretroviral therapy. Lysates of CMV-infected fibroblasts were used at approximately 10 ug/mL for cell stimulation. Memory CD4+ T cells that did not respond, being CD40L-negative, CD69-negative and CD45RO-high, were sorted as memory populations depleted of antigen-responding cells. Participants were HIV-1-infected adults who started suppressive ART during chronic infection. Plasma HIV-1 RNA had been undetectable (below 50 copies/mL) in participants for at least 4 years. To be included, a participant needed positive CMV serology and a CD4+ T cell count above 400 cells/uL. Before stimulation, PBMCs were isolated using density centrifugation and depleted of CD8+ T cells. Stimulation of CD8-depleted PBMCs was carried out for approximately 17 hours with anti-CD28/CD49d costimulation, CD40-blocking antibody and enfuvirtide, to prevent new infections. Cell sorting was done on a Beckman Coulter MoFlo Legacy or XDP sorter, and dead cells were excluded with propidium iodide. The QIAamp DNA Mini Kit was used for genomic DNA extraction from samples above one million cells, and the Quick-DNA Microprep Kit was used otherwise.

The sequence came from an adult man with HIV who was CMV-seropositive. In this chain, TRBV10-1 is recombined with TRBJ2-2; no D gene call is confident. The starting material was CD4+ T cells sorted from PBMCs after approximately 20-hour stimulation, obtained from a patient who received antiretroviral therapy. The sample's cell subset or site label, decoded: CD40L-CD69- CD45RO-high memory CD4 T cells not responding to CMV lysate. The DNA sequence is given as TGCGCCAGCAGTGATTCCGGCCACCTTAACACCGGGGAGCTGTTTTTT. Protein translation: CASSDSGHLNTGELFF.